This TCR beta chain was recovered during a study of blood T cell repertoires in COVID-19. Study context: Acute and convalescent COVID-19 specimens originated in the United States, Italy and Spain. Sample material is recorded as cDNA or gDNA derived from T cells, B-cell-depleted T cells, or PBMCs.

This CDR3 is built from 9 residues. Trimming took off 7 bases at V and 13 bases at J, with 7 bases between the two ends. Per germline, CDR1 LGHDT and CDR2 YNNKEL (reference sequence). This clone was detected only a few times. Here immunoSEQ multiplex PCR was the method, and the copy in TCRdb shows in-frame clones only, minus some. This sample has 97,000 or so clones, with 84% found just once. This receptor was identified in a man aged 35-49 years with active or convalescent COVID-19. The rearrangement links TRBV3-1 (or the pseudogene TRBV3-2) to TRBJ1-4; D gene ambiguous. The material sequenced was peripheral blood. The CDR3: CASNSRLFF. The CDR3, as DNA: TGTGCCAGCAACAGCAGACTGTTTTTT.